Following are 5 T cell receptor beta chains from one sample sequenced in a study of regulatory T cells in long-lasting Graves disease. Documented time point: newly diagnosed GD, antithyroid drugs for less than 3 months. TCR sequences were obtained from RNA taken from PBMCs. Building of the TCR beta libraries involved iRepertoire HTBI primers and Arm-PCR of CDR3 regions. TCRdb re-analysed the multiplex PCR reads in MiXCR, keeping a single row per CDR3 protein. The table records hundreds of thousands of distinct CDR3 sequences, around 15% of them present only once. This sample was shared with a second study, whose subject was T cells in Graves' hyperthyroidism and ophthalmopathy.

The sequencing here drew on peripheral blood mononuclear cells (PBMCs), taken at new diagnosis, from a patient treated with antithyroid drugs. The receptors derive from a woman aged 25 to 39 with Graves disease.

CDR3 in DNA: TGTGCCAGCAGCACCGGACTAGCGGGGATCCAAGAGACCCAGTACTTC. It yields the protein CASSTGLAGIQETQYF. The chain links TRBV5-4 to TRBJ2-5, with 12 bases identical to TRBD2. Germline CDR1 reads SGHNT; CDR2 reads YYREEE (reference sequence). Trimming cost V 4 bases and J 1 base; bases outside gene matches: 5. The CDR3 loop spans 16 amino acids.

This clonotype was seen at least ten times. This chain uses TRBV10-3 with TRBJ2-7; D possibly matches TRBD1 or TRBD2 (6 bases each). CDR1 is ENHRY and CDR2 is SYGVKD in the germline V gene. The V end lost 10 bases, the J end lost 5 bases, and 24 bases lay between the germline ends. The CDR3 is 15 amino acids. The CDR3 sequence: CASQLRRGESHEQYF. CDR3 sequence (DNA): TGTGCCAGCCAGCTACGAAGGGGGGAAAGCCACGAGCAGTACTTC.

The chain employs TRBV5-1 and TRBJ2-1; 8 positions agree with TRBD2. The V gene's germline CDR1 is SGHRS and CDR2 YFSETQ. V dropped 5 bases and J dropped 8; count of bases not matched to a gene: 9. The CDR3 extends over 14 amino acids. DNA for the CDR3: TGCGCCAGCAGTAGGAGCGGGAGTGCGGATGAGCAGTTCTTC. Translation: CASSRSGSADEQFF. Drawing the rest from reference TRBV5-1 and TRBJ2-1, the complete variable domain is KAGVTQTPRYLIKTRGQQVTLSCSPISGHRSVSWYQQTPGQGLQFLFEYFSETQRNKGNFPGRFSGRQFSNSRSEMNVSTLELGDSALYLCASSRSGSADEQFFGPGTRLTVL.

With respect to this clonotype: A read error may account for a junction end that differs from germline. The chain has TRBV2 and TRBJ1-6, with D perhaps TRBD1 (6 bases). The CDR3 runs 16 residues. Germline V lookup: CDR1 SNHLY, CDR2 FYNNEI. The CDR3 region is CAGSKSPGHPNSPLHF. CDR3 DNA: TGTGCCGGCAGCAAATCTCCGGGACACCCTAATTCACCCCTCCACTTT.

Notes on this clonotype: This may be a read error, as it is one base from a much larger clone. Given the absence of the conserved phenylalanine or tryptophan at the CDR3 end, a read error is likely. In nucleotides, the CDR3 is TGTGCCAGCAGCTCAGAGGGCACTGAAGCTTTCTCT. Its protein product is CASSSEGTEAFS. The chain is built from TRBV13 and TRBJ1-1; D not certain. The V and J ends lost 4 bases and 4 bases respectively, with 7 bases between them. This CDR3 comprises 12 residues. The germline gives CDR1 PRHDT, CDR2 FYEKMQ (reference sequence).